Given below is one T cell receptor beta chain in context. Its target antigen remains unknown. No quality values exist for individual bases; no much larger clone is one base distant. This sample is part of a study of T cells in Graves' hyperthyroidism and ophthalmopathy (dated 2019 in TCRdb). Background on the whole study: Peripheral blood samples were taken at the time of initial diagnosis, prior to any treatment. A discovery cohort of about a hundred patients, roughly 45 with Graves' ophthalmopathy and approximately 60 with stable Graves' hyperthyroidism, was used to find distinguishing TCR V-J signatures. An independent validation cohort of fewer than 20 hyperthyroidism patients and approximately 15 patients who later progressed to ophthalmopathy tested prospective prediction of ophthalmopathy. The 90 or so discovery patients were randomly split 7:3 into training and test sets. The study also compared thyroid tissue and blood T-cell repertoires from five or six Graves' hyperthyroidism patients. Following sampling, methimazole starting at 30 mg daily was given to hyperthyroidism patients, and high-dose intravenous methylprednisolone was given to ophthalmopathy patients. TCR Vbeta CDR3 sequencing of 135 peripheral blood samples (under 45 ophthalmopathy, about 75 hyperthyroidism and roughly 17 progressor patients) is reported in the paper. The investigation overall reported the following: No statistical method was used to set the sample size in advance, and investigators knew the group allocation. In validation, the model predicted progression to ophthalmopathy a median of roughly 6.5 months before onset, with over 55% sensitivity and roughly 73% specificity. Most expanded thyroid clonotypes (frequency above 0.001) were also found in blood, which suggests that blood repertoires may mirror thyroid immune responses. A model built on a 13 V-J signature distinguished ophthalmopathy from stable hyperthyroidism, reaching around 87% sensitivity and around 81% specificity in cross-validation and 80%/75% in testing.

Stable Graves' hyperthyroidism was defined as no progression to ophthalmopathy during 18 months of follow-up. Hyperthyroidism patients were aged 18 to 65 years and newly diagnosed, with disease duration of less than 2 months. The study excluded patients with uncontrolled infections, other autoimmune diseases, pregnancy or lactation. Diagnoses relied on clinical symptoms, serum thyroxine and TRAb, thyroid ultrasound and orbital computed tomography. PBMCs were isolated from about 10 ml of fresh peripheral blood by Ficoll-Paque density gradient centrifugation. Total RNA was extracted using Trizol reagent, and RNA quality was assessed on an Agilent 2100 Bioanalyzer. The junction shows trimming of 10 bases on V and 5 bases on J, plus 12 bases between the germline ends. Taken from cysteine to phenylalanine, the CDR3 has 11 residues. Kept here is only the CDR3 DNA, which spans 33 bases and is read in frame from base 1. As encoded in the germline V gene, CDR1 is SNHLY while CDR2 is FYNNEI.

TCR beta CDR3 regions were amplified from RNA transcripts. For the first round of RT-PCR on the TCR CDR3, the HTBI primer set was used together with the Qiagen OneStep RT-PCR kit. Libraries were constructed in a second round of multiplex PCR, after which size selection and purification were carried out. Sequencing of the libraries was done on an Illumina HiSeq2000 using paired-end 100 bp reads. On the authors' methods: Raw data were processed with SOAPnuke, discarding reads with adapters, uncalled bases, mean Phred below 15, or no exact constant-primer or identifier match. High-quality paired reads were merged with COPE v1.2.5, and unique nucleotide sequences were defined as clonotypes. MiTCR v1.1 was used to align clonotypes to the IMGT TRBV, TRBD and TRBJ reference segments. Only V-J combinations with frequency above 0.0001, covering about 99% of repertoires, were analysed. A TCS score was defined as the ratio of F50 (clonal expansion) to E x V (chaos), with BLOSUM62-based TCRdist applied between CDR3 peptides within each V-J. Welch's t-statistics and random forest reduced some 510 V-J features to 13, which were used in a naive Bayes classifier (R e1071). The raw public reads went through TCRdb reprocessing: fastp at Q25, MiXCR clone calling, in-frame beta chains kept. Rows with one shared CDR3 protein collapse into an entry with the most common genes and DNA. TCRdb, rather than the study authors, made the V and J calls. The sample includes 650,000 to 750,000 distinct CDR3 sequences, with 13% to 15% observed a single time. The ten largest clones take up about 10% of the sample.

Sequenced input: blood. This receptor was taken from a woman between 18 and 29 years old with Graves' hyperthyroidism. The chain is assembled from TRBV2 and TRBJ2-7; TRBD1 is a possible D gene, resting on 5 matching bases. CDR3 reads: CAIRVRNEQYF. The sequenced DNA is TGTGCCATCAGGGTCAGGAACGAGCAGTACTTC.